The clone carrying this TCR beta chain occurred a few times. The entry originates in a study of T cells in Graves' hyperthyroidism and ophthalmopathy. RNA transcripts provided the source from which TCR beta CDR3 regions were amplified. Using the HTBI primer set, a first-round RT-PCR was run on the TCR CDR3. TCRdb processed the multiplex PCR reads anew with MiXCR; each CDR3 protein has one entry. The table has under 800,000 distinct CDR3 sequences, 14% seen once; the top ten hold 10%. The germline V and J ends were trimmed by 2 bases and 0 bases, with 5 bases remaining between them. The CDR3 totals 15 residues. Germline V gene data show CDR1 as LNHDA and CDR2 as SQIVND (reference sequence).

V usage is TRBV19 and J usage is TRBJ2-6; D ambiguous. Sequenced material: blood. This TCR derives from a woman between 18 and 30 years old with Graves' hyperthyroidism. CDR3 nucleotide sequence: TGTGCCAGTAGTATATCGAGCTCTGGGGCCAACGTCCTGACTTTC. Translated, it gives CASSISSSGANVLTF. Using reference TRBV19 and TRBJ2-6 for the parts outside the CDR3, the full variable domain is DGGITQSPKYLFRKEGQNVTLSCEQNLNHDAMYWYRQDPGQGLRLIYYSQIVNDFQKGDIAEGYSVSREKKESFPLTVTSAQKNPTAFYLCASSISSSGANVLTFGAGSRLTVL.